These 16 T cell receptor beta chains were sequenced from one sample in a study of tumor-infiltrating lymphocytes in localized non-small cell lung cancer. Sequencing used immunoSEQ multiplex PCR; TCRdb keeps in-frame clones, though not all of them. The table has about 14,000 clones, more than 65% seen once. Sequencing used lung tumor tissue. The receptors here all came from a human donor with non-small cell lung cancer.

There are a few counts of this clone. The V and J genes are TRBV6-4 and TRBJ1-5; D not resolved. The CDR3 has 14 amino acids. In germline, CDR1 is MRHNA, CDR2 SNTAGT. Trimming removed 6 bases at V and 6 bases at J, with 15 bases between. Written as DNA, the CDR3 is TGTGCCAGCAGCCCCGCCCCAGGTACTCAGCCCCAGCATTTT. As protein: CASSPAPGTQPQHF.

The V gene is TRBV9, the J gene TRBJ2-1; no definite D call. The CDR3 totals 16 residues. Germline V gene sequence: CDR1 SGDLS, CDR2 YYNGEE. The V end was cut by 0 bases, the J end by 0 bases, with 10 bases between. CDR3 nucleotide sequence: TGTGCCAGCAGCGTAGCTGGCAGGAGCTCCTACAATGAGCAGTTCTTC. This sequence encodes CASSVAGRSSYNEQFF.

CDR3 bases: TGTGCCAGCAGGGACAGGGAATGGTACAATGAGCAGTTCTTC. This translates into CASRDREWYNEQFF. The chain combines TRBV6-1 with TRBJ2-1, with 8 bases matching TRBD1. Germline CDR1 and CDR2: MNHNS and SASEGT. The CDR3 runs to 14 residues. V was clipped by 6 bases and J by 4 bases; unmatched bases: 5.

The rearrangement links TRBV2 to TRBJ2-7; D is possibly TRBD1 (6 bases). The CDR3 extends over 13 amino acids. The ends were cut back, 5 bases at V and 6 bases at J, with 14 bases in the middle. Germline V gene data show CDR1 as SNHLY and CDR2 as FYNNEI. The CDR3 spells CASSRQERSEQYF. Written as DNA, the CDR3 is TGTGCCAGCAGTAGACAGGAGAGGAGCGAGCAGTACTTC.

The chain joins TRBV7-9 to TRBJ2-5; 15 nucleotides align to TRBD2. V trimming: 5 bases; J trimming: 2 bases; junction bases outside the gene matches: 3. The CDR3 totals 16 residues. Germline CDR1 is SEHNR and CDR2 is FQNEAQ (reference sequence). This CDR3 is CASSLGLAGGQETQYF. The CDR3 region has the DNA TGTGCCAGCAGCCTCGGACTAGCGGGGGGGCAAGAGACCCAGTACTTC.

Comments on this clone: Other DNA sequences in the same sample also yield this CDR3. The chain is built from TRBV18 and TRBJ1-6; a possible D gene is TRBD1 (6 bases). The V end lost 0 bases, the J end lost 5 bases, and 11 bases lay between the germline ends. CDR1 is KGHSH and CDR2 is LQKENI in the germline V gene. This CDR3 is 16 amino acids long. CDR3 sequence: CASSPPQTGNNSPLHF. CDR3 coding DNA: TGTGCCAGCTCACCACCGCAAACAGGGAATAATTCACCCCTCCACTTT.

J is TRBJ1-6 and V is TRBV7-9; weak D call: TRBD1 (5 bases). The CDR3 has 16 residues. From germline, CDR1 is SEHNR and CDR2 FQNEAQ (reference sequence). V shed 5 bases and J shed 10 bases, with 21 bases lying between them. The CDR3 region is CASSLERQGGGSPLHF. In DNA form, the CDR3 reads TGTGCCAGCAGCCTCGAGCGGCAGGGTGGAGGATCACCCCTCCACTTT.

This clone was detected once. The gene calls are TRBV11-2 and TRBJ2-2; D ambiguous. V was cut by 0 bases and J by 2 bases, with 10 bases left in between. CDR1 is SGHAT, CDR2 FQNNGV, per germline. The CDR3 spans 16 residues. This chain's CDR3 is CASSLDRVSNTGELFF. The CDR3 nucleotides are TGTGCCAGCAGCTTAGATCGAGTCAGCAACACCGGGGAGCTGTTTTTT. The full variable domain, completed using reference TRBV11-2 and TRBJ2-2, is EAGVAQSPRYKIIEKRQSVAFWCNPISGHATLYWYQQILGQGPKLLIQFQNNGVVDDSQLPKDRFSAERLKGVDSTLKIQPAKLEDSAVYLCASSLDRVSNTGELFFGEGSRLTVL.

V usage is TRBV9 and J usage is TRBJ1-4; weak D call: TRBD1 (5 bases). The CDR3 contains 15 residues. Per the germline V gene, CDR1 is SGDLS and CDR2 is YYNGEE. V shed 5 bases and J shed 6 bases, with 17 bases lying between them. The chain's CDR3 is CASRGERVLDEKLFF. For the CDR3, the DNA is TGTGCCAGCAGGGGGGAGCGGGTATTGGATGAAAAACTGTTTTTT. The full variable domain, completed using reference TRBV9 and TRBJ1-4, is DSGVTQTPKHLITATGQRVTLRCSPRSGDLSVYWYQQSLDQGLQFLIQYYNGEERAKGNILERFSAQQFPDLHSELNLSSLELGDSALYFCASRGERVLDEKLFFGSGTQLSVL.

This sequence joins TRBV5-4 and TRBJ2-3, with no clear D. CDR1 and CDR2 (germline): SGHNT, YYREEE (reference sequence). There are 17 residues in the CDR3. V gave up 0 bases and J gave up 0 bases, with 14 bases separating them. In DNA, the CDR3 is TGTGCCAGCAGCTTGGTTCTGGTTCGATCTAGCACAGATACGCAGTATTTT. It codes for CASSLVLVRSSTDTQYF.

The chain employs TRBV2 and TRBJ2-2, with 7 positions matching TRBD1. Germline V gene lookup returns CDR1 SNHLY and CDR2 FYNNEI. Losses at the gene ends were 10 bases for V and 5 bases for J; bases not matched to a gene: 13. CDR3 length: 15 residues. The CDR3 DNA follows: TGTGCCACCCAAGGGGGACAGCGAAAAACCGGGGAGCTGTTTTTT. This encodes CATQGGQRKTGELFF.

The rearrangement joins TRBV7-6 to TRBJ1-3; D gene uncertain. The CDR3 is 16 residues long. V gave up 1 base and J gave up 2 bases, with 12 bases separating them. CDR1 SGHVS and CDR2 FNYEAQ come from the germline V gene. The CDR3 bases are TGTGCCAGCAGCTTAGTTTCGGGCAGGACTGGAAACACCATATATTTT. Protein: CASSLVSGRTGNTIYF. The variable domain in full, completed from reference TRBV7-6 and TRBJ1-3, reads GAGVSQSPRYKVTKRGQDVALRCDPISGHVSLYWYRQALGQGPEFLTYFNYEAQQDKSGLPNDRFSAERPEGSISTLTIQRTEQRDSAMYRCASSLVSGRTGNTIYFGEGSWLTVV.

The V and J genes are TRBV4-1 and TRBJ2-7; the match to TRBD2 covers 14 bases. V trimming: 2 bases; J trimming: 1 base; junction bases outside the gene matches: 13. This CDR3 has 20 amino acids. The germline V gene encodes CDR1 MGHRA and CDR2 YSYEKL. The CDR3 spells CASSQLGGLAGVGFSYEQYF. The CDR3 region has the DNA TGCGCCAGCAGCCAATTGGGGGGACTAGCGGGAGTAGGGTTTTCCTACGAGCAGTACTTC.

The chain uses TRBV6-5 and TRBJ2-5; D gene unclear. The V and J ends lost 6 bases and 0 bases respectively, with 5 bases between them. This CDR3 is 12 amino acids long. Germline CDR1 MNHEY, CDR2 SVGAGI. CDR3 nucleotides: TGTGCCAGCAGCCCGGACCAAGAGACCCAGTACTTC. Protein sequence: CASSPDQETQYF.

This clone was found once. The chain uses TRBV15 and TRBJ2-6; 9 bases align to TRBD2. CDR3 length equals 18 residues. Unmatched junction bases numbered 4, after V lost 0 bases and J lost 1 base. Germline CDR1 reads LNHNV; CDR2 reads YYDKDF (reference sequence). In DNA form, the CDR3 reads TGTGCCACCAGCAGAGATTTGCGGGAGGGGTCTGGGGCCAACGTCCTGACTTTC. Translating gives CATSRDLREGSGANVLTF.

The chain has TRBV7-2 and TRBJ2-3; TRBD2 is a possible D gene (6 bases). Germline loops: CDR1 SGHTA, CDR2 FQGNSA. This CDR3 contains 15 residues. With 5 bases removed from V and 1 base from J, the gap between germline ends came to 13 bases. The CDR3 bases are TGTGCCAGCAGCCGAGCGCCGGGGGGCACAGATACGCAGTATTTT. Residues: CASSRAPGGTDTQYF.